The clone carrying this T cell receptor beta chain was observed at least ten times. Stable disease denoted Graves' hyperthyroidism without ophthalmopathy progression within 18 months. Template material for amplifying TCR beta CDR3 regions consisted of RNA transcripts. A set of HTBI primers served as the primers for a first-round RT-PCR of the TCR CDR3. TCRdb used MiXCR to reprocess the multiplex PCR reads, holding one entry per CDR3 protein. The data show 560,000 or so distinct CDR3 sequences, roughly 50% seen once. This sample was taken from a study of T cells in Graves' hyperthyroidism and ophthalmopathy. V shed 1 base and J 6 bases; nucleotides not matched to a gene: 2. CDR3 length equals 13 residues. Germline-derived CDR1 and CDR2 are SGHVS and FQNEAQ.

Sequencing input: peripheral blood or thyroid tissue (not recorded which). This clonotype originated in a woman between 18 and 30 years old with Graves' hyperthyroidism. The chain has TRBV7-8 and TRBJ2-7, with TRBD1 matching over 8 bases. This CDR3 reads CASSLDRGVEQYF. CDR3 bases: TGTGCCAGCAGCTTAGACAGGGGGGTCGAGCAGTACTTC.